This is a list of T cell receptor beta chains from one sample in a study of T-cell memory formation after mild COVID-19. From the 5' RACE reads, TCRdb called clonotypes with MiXCR, one entry per CDR3 protein. The profile shows approximately 180,000 distinct CDR3 sequences, 16% of them singletons. Sequences were obtained from PBMCs or a T cell subset sorted from them (not recorded which). The receptors come from an adult woman who had mild COVID-19 (a few samples of this study predate the infection). Cell type and time point are not known. Each CDR3 is given with its conserved first and last residue. D genes are given only for firm matches. Size is omitted from some rows. Given values are once, few, many or a class for expanded clones.

abundance: NA; v_gene: TRBV20-1; j_gene: TRBJ2-1; d_gene: NA; CDR3nt: TGCAGTGCTAGCGGGAGAATTCACAATGAGCAGTTCTTC; CDR3aa: CSASGRIHNEQFF
abundance: few; v_gene: TRBV7-9; j_gene: TRBJ2-5; d_gene: TRBD2; CDR3nt: TGTGCCAGCGCCCGCGATAGCGGGGGGGAGACCCAGTACTTC; CDR3aa: CASARDSGGETQYF
abundance: NA; v_gene: TRBV30; j_gene: TRBJ1-1; d_gene: NA; CDR3nt: TGTGCGTGTTCCCCCAGGGGCACTGAAGCTTTCTTT; CDR3aa: CACSPRGTEAFF
abundance: NA; v_gene: TRBV10-3; j_gene: TRBJ2-1; d_gene: NA; CDR3nt: TGTGCCATTGCTATCGCAGGGAATGAGCAGTTCTTC; CDR3aa: CAIAIAGNEQFF
abundance: few; v_gene: TRBV12-3/TRBV12-4; j_gene: TRBJ1-5; d_gene: NA; CDR3nt: TGTGCCAGCTACGTAACAGGTAGCAATCAGCCCCAGCATTTT; CDR3aa: CASYVTGSNQPQHF
abundance: NA; v_gene: TRBV10-3; j_gene: TRBJ2-5; d_gene: NA; CDR3nt: TGTGCCATCAGTGACCCCGGGACCGTTGCAGAGACCCAGTACTTC; CDR3aa: CAISDPGTVAETQYF
abundance: NA; v_gene: TRBV5-1; j_gene: TRBJ2-5; d_gene: NA; CDR3nt: TGCGCCAGCAGCAGGACGGGACAGCGGGGAGAGACCCAGTACTTC; CDR3aa: CASSRTGQRGETQYF
abundance: NA; v_gene: TRBV7-2; j_gene: TRBJ2-1; d_gene: NA; CDR3nt: TGTGCCAGCAGCTTAGTAGGGGACACCTACAATGAGCAGTTCTTC; CDR3aa: CASSLVGDTYNEQFF
abundance: NA; v_gene: TRBV20-1; j_gene: TRBJ2-1; d_gene: TRBD2; CDR3nt: TGCAGTGCTAGGAGCGGGAGTTCTATGTATGAGCAGTTCTTC; CDR3aa: CSARSGSSMYEQFF
abundance: few; v_gene: TRBV12-3/TRBV12-4; j_gene: TRBJ2-7; d_gene: TRBD2; CDR3nt: TGTGCCAGCAGTTTTGGGCGGGGGGCCTTCTACGAGCAGTACTTC; CDR3aa: CASSFGRGAFYEQYF
abundance: NA; v_gene: TRBV29-1; j_gene: TRBJ1-4; d_gene: TRBD1; CDR3nt: TGCAGCGTTGGGGGAGGGACAGGGAGTGAAAAACTGTTTTTT; CDR3aa: CSVGGGTGSEKLFF
abundance: few; v_gene: TRBV5-1; j_gene: TRBJ2-7; d_gene: TRBD2; CDR3nt: TGCGCCAGCAGCGTGGGGACTAGCGGGAAGGTCTACGAGCAGTACTTC; CDR3aa: CASSVGTSGKVYEQYF
abundance: NA; v_gene: TRBV7-3; j_gene: TRBJ2-7; d_gene: NA; CDR3nt: TGTGCCAGCAGCTTAGAGGTAGCAGGGCTAACCGAGCAGTACTTC; CDR3aa: CASSLEVAGLTEQYF
abundance: NA; v_gene: TRBV5-1; j_gene: TRBJ1-1; d_gene: NA; CDR3nt: TGCGCCAGCAGCTTGGCCTGGGCAGCTCAAGCTTTCTTT; CDR3aa: CASSLAWAAQAFF
abundance: NA; v_gene: TRBV5-1; j_gene: TRBJ2-1; d_gene: TRBD2; CDR3nt: TGCGCCAGCAGCTTATGGACTAGCGGGGAAAATGAGCAGTTCTTC; CDR3aa: CASSLWTSGENEQFF
abundance: NA; v_gene: TRBV5-1; j_gene: TRBJ2-3; d_gene: NA; CDR3nt: TGCGCCAGCTCCTATAGCTTTTCCCTCACAGATACGCAGTATTTT; CDR3aa: CASSYSFSLTDTQYF
abundance: NA; v_gene: TRBV29-1; j_gene: TRBJ1-2; d_gene: NA; CDR3nt: TGCAGCGTTGGGCAGGACCTCTATGGCTACACCTTC; CDR3aa: CSVGQDLYGYTF
abundance: few; v_gene: TRBV7-2; j_gene: TRBJ2-1; d_gene: TRBD2; CDR3nt: TGTGCCAGCAGCTTAGCGGGTAGCGGGGGTCTCAATGAGCAGTTCTTC; CDR3aa: CASSLAGSGGLNEQFF
abundance: few; v_gene: TRBV5-1; j_gene: TRBJ2-7; d_gene: TRBD2; CDR3nt: TGCGCCAGCAGCTTTGGTTATCGACTAGCGGAGAACTACGAGCAGTACTTC; CDR3aa: CASSFGYRLAENYEQYF
abundance: few; v_gene: TRBV5-1; j_gene: TRBJ2-3; d_gene: NA; CDR3nt: TGCGCCAGCAGCCTTTGGGGGGGCGGAGATACGCAGTATTTT; CDR3aa: CASSLWGGGDTQYF
abundance: few; v_gene: TRBV20-1; j_gene: TRBJ2-5; d_gene: NA; CDR3nt: TGCAGTGCTAGAATGGGGGTTCGGACGACCCAGTACTTC; CDR3aa: CSARMGVRTTQYF